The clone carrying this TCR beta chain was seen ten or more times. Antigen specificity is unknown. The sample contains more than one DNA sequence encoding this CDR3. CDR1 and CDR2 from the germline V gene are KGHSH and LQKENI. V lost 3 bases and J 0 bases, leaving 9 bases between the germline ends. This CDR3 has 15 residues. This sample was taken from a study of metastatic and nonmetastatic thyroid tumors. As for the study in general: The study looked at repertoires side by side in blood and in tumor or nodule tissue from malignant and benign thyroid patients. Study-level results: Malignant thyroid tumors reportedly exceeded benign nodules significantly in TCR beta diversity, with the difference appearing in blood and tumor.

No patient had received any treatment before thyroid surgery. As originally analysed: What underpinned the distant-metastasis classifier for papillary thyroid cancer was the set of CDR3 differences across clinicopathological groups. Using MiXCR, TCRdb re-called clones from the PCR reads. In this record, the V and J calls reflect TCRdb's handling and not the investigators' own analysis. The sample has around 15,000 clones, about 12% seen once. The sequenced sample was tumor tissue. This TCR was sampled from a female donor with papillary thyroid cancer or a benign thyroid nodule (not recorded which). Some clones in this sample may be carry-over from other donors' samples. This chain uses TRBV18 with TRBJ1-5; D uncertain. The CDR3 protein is CASSPYSNSNQPQHF. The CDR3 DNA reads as TGTGCCAGCTCACCCTATTCAAATAGCAATCAGCCCCAGCATTTT.